The entry below gives a single T cell receptor (beta chain) sequence along with its context. As yet, its antigen is unknown. The sample is drawn from a study of CXCR3-negative and CXCR3-positive naive CD8 T cells. Study-level results: Naive CXCR3-negative and CXCR3-positive cells had similar TRBV-TRBJ usage; memory differed. Relative to CXCR3-negative naive cells, CXCR3-positive naive cells had more hydrophobic TRB CDR3s. Similarly elevated diversity marked both naive subsets, with memory CD8+ cells showing far lower diversity.

Identification of naive CD8+ T cells rested on CD45RO-CCR7+CD27+CD95- status. Via 5' RACE with UMI labels, TRB cDNA libraries were prepared. TCRdb reprocessed the 5' RACE reads, with one entry per CDR3 protein and no DNA. Reported are approximately 88,000 distinct CDR3 sequences; the ten largest clones contain approximately 1.5%. The source material was naive CXCR3- CD8+ T cells from blood. Subset defined: CD45RO-CCR7+CD27+CD95- naive CD8+ T cells lacking CXCR3 (TNR3-). The sequence derives from a human donor in good health. Some clones in this sample may be carry-over from other donors' samples.

CDR3 loop: CAIGDSGGKGYEQYF. The chain recombines TRBV10-3 with TRBJ2-7; the D call of TRBD1 rests on TCRdb alone, since no DNA is present to check it. CDR1 is ENHRY and CDR2 is SYGVKD in the germline V gene. The CDR3 contains 15 residues.